What follows describes a single TCR beta chain. This PCR relied on a set of 60 Vbeta primers and 13 Jbeta primers. This table comes from immunoSEQ multiplex PCR, and its TCRdb copy is limited to in-frame clones, with some not included. The sample carries 100,000 to 150,000 clones, 60% to 85% recorded once. This entry belongs to a study of cytomegalovirus exposure and HLA in healthy donors. Trimming took off 3 bases at V and 2 bases at J, with 22 bases between the two ends. The germline V gene encodes CDR1 WSHSY and CDR2 SAAADI. The CDR3 has 18 amino acids. The sequenced sample was PBMCs. The chain links TRBV10-2 to TRBJ2-5; D call uncertain. The source of this sequence is a female donor in good health and CMV-seronegative. The CDR3 reads CASSESRLHQRLQETQYF. In DNA, the CDR3 is TGCGCCAGCAGTGAATCGAGGCTACACCAGAGGCTACAAGAGACCCAGTACTTC.